Sequencing of this TCR beta chain was carried out in a study of post-analysis software for immune sequencing data. Overall study context: The patients showed relapsing-remitting, secondary progressive and progressive-relapsing multiple sclerosis courses. General study points: Pronounced co-clustering by F measure was evident among identically batched samples. For normalized Chao1 diversity, multiple sclerosis patients scored significantly lower than controls did.

The TCR beta cDNA libraries carried unique molecular identifiers. Input of roughly 0.9 to 11 million T cells yielded roughly 530,000 cDNA molecules. MiXCR, applied by TCRdb to the PCR reads, yields one record per CDR3 protein. Of about 540,000 distinct CDR3 sequences in the sample, 30% to 40% were seen once. This clonotype was seen more than once but under ten times. Its antigen is unknown. The sequence derives from a girl aged 2 to 17 with multiple sclerosis. The sequencing sample was made of blood.

The CDR3: CASSVGPSQKIYTDTQYF. The DNA of the CDR3 is TGTGCCAGCAGCGTAGGGCCTAGCCAGAAGATTTACACAGATACGCAGTATTTT. V is TRBV9 and J is TRBJ2-3, with D perhaps TRBD2 (5 bases). The CDR3 covers 18 residues. Trimming took off 0 bases at V and 2 bases at J, with 19 bases between the two ends. Looked up from germline, CDR1 is SGDLS and CDR2 is YYNGEE.